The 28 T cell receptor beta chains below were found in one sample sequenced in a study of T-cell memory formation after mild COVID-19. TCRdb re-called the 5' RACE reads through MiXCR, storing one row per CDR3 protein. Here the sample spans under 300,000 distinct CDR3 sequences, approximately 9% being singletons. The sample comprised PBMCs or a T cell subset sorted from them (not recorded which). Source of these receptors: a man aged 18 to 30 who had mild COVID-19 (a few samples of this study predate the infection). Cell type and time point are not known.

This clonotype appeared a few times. CDR3 sequence reads: CASSQDLGFRGAGETQYF. The CDR3 DNA sequence: TGTGCCAGCAGCCAAGATCTGGGTTTCCGGGGGGCTGGAGAGACCCAGTACTTC. The chain combines TRBV4-2 with TRBJ2-5; the D gene is possibly TRBD2 (7 bases). Germline V gene sequence: CDR1 LGHNA, CDR2 YNFKEQ. V was clipped by 0 bases and J by 4 bases, with 21 bases between them. The CDR3 covers 18 residues.

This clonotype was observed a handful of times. The CDR3 coding sequence is TGTGCCAGCAGCCTTGGACTAGCGGGGACCTACGAGCAGTACGTC. Protein product: CASSLGLAGTYEQYV. The V gene is TRBV7-2, the J gene TRBJ2-7; TRBD2 matches 12 bases. Per the germline V gene, CDR1 is SGHTA and CDR2 is FQGNSA. The CDR3 length is 15 residues. The V and J ends lost 5 bases and 2 bases, in that order; junction bases with no gene match: 4.

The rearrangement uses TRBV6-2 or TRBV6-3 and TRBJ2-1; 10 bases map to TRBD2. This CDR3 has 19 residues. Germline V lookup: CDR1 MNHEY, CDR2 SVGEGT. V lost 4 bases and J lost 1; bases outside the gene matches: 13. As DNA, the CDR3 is TGTGCCAGCAGTTTCCGGCTAGCGGGGGATCTATTGTCCTACAATGAGCAGTTCTTC. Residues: CASSFRLAGDLLSYNEQFF.

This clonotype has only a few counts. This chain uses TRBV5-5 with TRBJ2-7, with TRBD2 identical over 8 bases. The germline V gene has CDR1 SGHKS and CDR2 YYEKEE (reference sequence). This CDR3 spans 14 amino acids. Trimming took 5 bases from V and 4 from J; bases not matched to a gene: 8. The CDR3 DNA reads TGTGCCAGCAGTTTCGGGGGGGCGCCGTACGAGCAGTACTTC. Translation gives CASSFGGAPYEQYF.

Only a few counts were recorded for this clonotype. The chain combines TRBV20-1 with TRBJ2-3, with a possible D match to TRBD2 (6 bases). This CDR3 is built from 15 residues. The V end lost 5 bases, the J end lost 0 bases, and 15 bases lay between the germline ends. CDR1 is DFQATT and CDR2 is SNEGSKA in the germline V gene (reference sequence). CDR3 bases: TGCAGTGCTCGGGAGTTTGGGGTTAGCACAGATACGCAGTATTTT. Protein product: CSAREFGVSTDTQYF.

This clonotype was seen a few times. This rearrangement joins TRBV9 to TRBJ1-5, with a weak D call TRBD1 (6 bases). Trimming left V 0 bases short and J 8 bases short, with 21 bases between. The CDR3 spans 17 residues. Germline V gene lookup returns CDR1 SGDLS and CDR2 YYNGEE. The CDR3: CASSVVLGAPNHKPQHF. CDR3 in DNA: TGTGCCAGCAGCGTAGTCCTGGGGGCACCGAACCATAAGCCCCAGCATTTT.

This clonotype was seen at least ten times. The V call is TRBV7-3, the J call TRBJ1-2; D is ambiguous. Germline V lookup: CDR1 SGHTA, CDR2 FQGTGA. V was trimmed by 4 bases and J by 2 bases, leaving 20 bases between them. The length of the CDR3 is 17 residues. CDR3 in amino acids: CASSSLSRLRKNYGYTF. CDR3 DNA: TGTGCCAGCAGCTCCCTTTCGAGACTTAGGAAGAACTATGGCTACACCTTC. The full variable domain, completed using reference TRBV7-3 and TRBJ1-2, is GAGVSQTPSNKVTEKGKYVELRCDPISGHTALYWYRQSLGQGPEFLIYFQGTGAADDSGLPNDRFFAVRPEGSVSTLKIQRTERGDSAVYLCASSSLSRLRKNYGYTFGSGTRLTVV.

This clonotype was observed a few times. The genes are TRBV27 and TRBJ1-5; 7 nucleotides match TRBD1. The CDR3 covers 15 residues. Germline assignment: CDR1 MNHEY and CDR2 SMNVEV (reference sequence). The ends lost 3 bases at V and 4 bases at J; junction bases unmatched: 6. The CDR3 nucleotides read TGTGCCAGCAGTTTCACGCCGACAGGGAATCAGCCCCAGCATTTT. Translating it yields CASSFTPTGNQPQHF.

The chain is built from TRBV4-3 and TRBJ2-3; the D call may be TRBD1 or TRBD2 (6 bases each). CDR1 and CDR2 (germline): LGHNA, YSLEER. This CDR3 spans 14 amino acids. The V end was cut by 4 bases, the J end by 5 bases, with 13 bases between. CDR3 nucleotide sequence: TGCGCCAGCAGCCGCTCGGGGGCACAAGATACGCAGTATTTT. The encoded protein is CASSRSGAQDTQYF.

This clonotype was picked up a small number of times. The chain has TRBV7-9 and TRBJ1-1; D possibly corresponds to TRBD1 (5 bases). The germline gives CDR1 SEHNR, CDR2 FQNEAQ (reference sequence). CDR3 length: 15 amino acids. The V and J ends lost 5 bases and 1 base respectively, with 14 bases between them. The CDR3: CASSVVGAPNTEAFF. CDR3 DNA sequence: TGTGCCAGCAGCGTCGTAGGGGCTCCGAACACTGAAGCTTTCTTT. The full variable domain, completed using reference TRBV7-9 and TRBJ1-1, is DTGVSQNPRHKITKRGQNVTFRCDPISEHNRLYWYRQTLGQGPEFLTYFQNEAQLEKSRLLSDRFSAERPKGSFSTLEIQRTEQGDSAMYLCASSVVGAPNTEAFFGQGTRLTVV.

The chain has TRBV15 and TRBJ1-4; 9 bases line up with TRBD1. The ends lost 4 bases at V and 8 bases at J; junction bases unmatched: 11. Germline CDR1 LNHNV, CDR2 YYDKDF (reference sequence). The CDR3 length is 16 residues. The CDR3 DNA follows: TGTGCCACCAGCAAATCACCCGGGACAGGGTACGAAAAACTGTTTTTT. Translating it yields CATSKSPGTGYEKLFF.

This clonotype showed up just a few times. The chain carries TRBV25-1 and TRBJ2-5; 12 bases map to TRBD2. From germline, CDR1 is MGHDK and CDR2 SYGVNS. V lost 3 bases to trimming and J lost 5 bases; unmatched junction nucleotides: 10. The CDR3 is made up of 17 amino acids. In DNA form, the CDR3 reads TGTGCCAGCAGTGACCTAGCGGGGGGGCGGTTCGATGAGACCCAGTACTTC. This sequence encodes CASSDLAGGRFDETQYF.

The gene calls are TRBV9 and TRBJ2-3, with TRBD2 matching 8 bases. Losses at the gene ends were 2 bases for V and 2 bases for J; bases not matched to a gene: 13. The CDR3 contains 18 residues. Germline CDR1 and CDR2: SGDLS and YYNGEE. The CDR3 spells CASSVTPIAGLNTDTQYF. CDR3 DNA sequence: TGTGCCAGCAGCGTTACCCCCATAGCGGGGTTAAACACAGATACGCAGTATTTT.

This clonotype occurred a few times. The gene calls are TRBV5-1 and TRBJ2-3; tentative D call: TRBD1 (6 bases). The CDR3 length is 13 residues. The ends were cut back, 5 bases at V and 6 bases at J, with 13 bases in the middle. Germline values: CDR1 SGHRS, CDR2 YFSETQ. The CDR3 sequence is CASRYRELDTQYF. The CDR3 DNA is TGCGCCAGCAGATACAGGGAACTGGATACGCAGTATTTT. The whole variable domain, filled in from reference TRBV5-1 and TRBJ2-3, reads KAGVTQTPRYLIKTRGQQVTLSCSPISGHRSVSWYQQTPGQGLQFLFEYFSETQRNKGNFPGRFSGRQFSNSRSEMNVSTLELGDSALYLCASRYRELDTQYFGPGTRLTVL.

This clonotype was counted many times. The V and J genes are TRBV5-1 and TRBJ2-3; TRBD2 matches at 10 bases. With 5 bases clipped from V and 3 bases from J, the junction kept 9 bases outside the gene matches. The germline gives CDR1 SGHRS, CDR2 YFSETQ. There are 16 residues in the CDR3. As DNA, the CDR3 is TGCGCCAGCAGTCCTCAGCGGGGGGGTTCGACAGATACGCAGTATTTT. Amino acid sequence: CASSPQRGGSTDTQYF.

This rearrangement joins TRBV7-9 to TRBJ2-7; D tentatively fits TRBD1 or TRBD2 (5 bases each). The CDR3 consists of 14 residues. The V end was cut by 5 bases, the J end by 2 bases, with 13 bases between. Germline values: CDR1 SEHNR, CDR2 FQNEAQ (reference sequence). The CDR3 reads CASSLGGHAYEQYF. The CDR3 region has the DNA TGTGCCAGCAGCCTAGGAGGACACGCCTACGAGCAGTACTTC.

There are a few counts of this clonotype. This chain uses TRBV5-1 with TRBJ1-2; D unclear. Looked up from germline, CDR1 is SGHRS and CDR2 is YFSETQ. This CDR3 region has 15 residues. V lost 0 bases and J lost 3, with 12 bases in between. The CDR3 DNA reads TGCGCCAGCAGCTTGGAATCTCCCACGGACTATGGCTACACCTTC. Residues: CASSLESPTDYGYTF.

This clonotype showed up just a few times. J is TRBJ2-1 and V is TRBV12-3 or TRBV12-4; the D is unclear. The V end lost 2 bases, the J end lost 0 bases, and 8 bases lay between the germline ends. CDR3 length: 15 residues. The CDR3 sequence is CASSLPQSSYNEQFF. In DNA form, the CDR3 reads TGTGCCAGCAGTTTACCGCAAAGCTCCTACAATGAGCAGTTCTTC.

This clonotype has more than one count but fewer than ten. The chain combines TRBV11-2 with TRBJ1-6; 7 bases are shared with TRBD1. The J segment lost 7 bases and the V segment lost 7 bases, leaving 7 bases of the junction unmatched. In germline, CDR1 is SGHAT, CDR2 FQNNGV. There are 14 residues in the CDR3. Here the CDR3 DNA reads TGTGCCAGCACCGAACAGACAGGGAATTCACCCCTCCACTTT. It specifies CASTEQTGNSPLHF.

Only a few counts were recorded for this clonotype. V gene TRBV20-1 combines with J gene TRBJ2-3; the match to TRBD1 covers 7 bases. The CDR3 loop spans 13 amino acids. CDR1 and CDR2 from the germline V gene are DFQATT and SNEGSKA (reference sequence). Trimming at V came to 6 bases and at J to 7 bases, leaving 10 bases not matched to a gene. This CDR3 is CSADRQGAYTQYF. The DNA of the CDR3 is TGCAGTGCAGACAGACAGGGCGCATATACGCAGTATTTT.

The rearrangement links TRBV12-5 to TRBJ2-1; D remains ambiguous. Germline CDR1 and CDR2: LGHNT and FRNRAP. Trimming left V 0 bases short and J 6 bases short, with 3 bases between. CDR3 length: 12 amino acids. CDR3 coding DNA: TGTGCTAGTGGTTTGGTACCCAATGAGCAGTTCTTC. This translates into CASGLVPNEQFF.

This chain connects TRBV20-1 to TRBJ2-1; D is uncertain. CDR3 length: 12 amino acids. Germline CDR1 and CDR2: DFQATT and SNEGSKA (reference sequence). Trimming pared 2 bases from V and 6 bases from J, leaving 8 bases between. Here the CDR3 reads CSARTYFNEQFF. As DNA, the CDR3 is TGCAGTGCTAGAACATATTTCAATGAGCAGTTCTTC.

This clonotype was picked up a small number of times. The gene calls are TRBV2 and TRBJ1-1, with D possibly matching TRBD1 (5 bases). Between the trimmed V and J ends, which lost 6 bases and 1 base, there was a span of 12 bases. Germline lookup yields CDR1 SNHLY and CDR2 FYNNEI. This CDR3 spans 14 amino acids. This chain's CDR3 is CASRPGDANTEAFF. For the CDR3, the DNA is TGTGCCAGCAGGCCGGGGGACGCGAACACTGAAGCTTTCTTT. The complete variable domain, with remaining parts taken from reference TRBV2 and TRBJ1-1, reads EPEVTQTPSHQVTQMGQEVILRCVPISNHLYFYWYRQILGQKVEFLVSFYNNEISEKSEIFDDQFSVERPDGSNFTLKIRSTKLEDSAMYFCASRPGDANTEAFFGQGTRLTVV.

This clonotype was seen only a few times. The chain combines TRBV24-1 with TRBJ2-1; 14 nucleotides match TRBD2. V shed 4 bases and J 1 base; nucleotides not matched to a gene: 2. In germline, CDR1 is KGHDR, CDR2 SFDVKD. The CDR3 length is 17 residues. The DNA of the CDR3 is TGTGCCACCAGTGACCGGACTAGCGGGGGGTCCTACAATGAGCAGTTCTTC. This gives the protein CATSDRTSGGSYNEQFF.

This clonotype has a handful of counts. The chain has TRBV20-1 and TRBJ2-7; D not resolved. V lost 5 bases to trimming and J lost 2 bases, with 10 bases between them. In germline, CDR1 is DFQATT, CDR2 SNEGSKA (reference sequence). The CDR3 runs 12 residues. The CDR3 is CSAWTSPYEQYF. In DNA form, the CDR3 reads TGCAGTGCTTGGACGTCTCCCTACGAGCAGTACTTC.

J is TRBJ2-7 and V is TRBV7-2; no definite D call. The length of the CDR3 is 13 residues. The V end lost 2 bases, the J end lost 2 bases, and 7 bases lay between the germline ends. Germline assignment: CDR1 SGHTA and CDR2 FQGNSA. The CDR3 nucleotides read TGTGCCAGCAGCTTATTCACGACCTACGAGCAGTACTTC. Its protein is CASSLFTTYEQYF.

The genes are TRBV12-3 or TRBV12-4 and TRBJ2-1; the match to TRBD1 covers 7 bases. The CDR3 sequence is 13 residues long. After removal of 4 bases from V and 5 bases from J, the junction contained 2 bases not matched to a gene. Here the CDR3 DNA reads TGTGCCAGCAGTTGGGGGACAGACAATGAGCAGTTCTTC. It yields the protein CASSWGTDNEQFF.

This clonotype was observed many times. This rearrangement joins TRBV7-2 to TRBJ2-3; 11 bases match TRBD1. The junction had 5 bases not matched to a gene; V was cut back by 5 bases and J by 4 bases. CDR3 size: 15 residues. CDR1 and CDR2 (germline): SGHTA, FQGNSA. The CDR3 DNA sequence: TGTGCCAGCAGCCGCCGGGACAGGGGGGCAGATACGCAGTATTTT. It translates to CASSRRDRGADTQYF.